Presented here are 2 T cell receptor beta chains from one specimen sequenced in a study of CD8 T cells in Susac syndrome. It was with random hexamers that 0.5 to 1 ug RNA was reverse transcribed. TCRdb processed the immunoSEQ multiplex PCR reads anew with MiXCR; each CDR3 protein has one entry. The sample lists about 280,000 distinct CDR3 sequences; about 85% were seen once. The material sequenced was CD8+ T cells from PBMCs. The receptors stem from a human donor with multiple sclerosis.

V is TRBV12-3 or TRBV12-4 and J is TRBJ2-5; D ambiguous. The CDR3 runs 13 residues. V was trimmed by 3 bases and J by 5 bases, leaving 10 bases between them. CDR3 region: CASSFRDSETQYF. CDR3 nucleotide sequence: TGTGCCAGCAGTTTTAGGGATTCGGAGACCCAGTACTTC.

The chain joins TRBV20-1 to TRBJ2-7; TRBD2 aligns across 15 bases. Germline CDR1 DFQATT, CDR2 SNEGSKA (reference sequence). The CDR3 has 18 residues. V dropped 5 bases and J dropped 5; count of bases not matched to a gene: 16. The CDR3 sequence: CSAPLGTSGRSILDEQYF. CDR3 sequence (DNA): TGCAGTGCTCCACTCGGGACTAGCGGGAGGAGCATCCTAGACGAGCAGTACTTC.